This T cell receptor (beta chain) came from a study of blood T cells in healthy people across ages. PCR was performed a second time for about 6 to 12 cycles using a sample-barcoded 5' primer and a J-beta primer mix. MiXCR, run by TCRdb on the 5' RACE reads, gives a single entry per CDR3 protein. The repertoire holds 870,000 or so distinct CDR3 sequences, about 30% seen once, with 15% to 20% in the top ten. Germline lookup yields CDR1 MGHRA and CDR2 YSYEKL. CDR3 length: 15 amino acids. V trimming: 1 base; J trimming: 0 bases; junction bases outside the gene matches: 2. J is TRBJ1-1 and V is TRBV4-1, with 7 positions matching TRBD1. This TCR was sampled from a woman over 75 in good health. Sequences were obtained from blood. The CDR3 nucleotides are TGCGCCAGCAGCCAAGGAGGGGGCATGAACACTGAAGCTTTCTTT. Residues: CASSQGGGMNTEAFF.